This T cell receptor beta chain was identified during a study of cytomegalovirus exposure and HLA in healthy donors. In the PCR, 60 Vbeta and 13 Jbeta primers were used. Repertoires were generated with immunoSEQ multiplex PCR, while TCRdb's copy carries only in-frame clones and drops some. The sample carries roughly 150,000 clones, approximately 71% recorded once. Comments on this clone: Its antigen remains unidentified.

Study-level results: It was only CMV serostatus that was available as immune exposure information.

The sequencing input was PBMCs. The clonotype originates from a man younger than 45 in good health and CMV-seropositive.

The CDR3 nucleotides read TGTGCCAGCAGTGTGGTCGGGACAGCGTCCTACGAGCAGTACTTC. It is translated as CASSVVGTASYEQYF. The chain joins TRBV28 to TRBJ2-7, with TRBD1 identical over 7 bases. The CDR3 contains 15 residues. V dropped 5 bases and J dropped 1; count of bases not matched to a gene: 8. Germline CDR1 is MDHEN and CDR2 is SYDVKM.